The rows below give T cell receptor beta chains drawn from one sample of a study of T cell responses to AZD1222 COVID-19 vaccine. Assay: immunoSEQ multiplex PCR; the TCRdb copy retains only in-frame clones and omits some. Here the sample spans about 180,000 clones, around 90% being singletons. Sample: peripheral blood, taken on day 0 of AZD1222 vaccination. The receptors shown here come from an adult in good health. Each CDR3 is given with its conserved first and last residue. A D gene is named only where the DNA matches it firmly. The size entry is marked missing in some rows and otherwise reads once, few, many or a size class.

V	size	D	J	DNA	CDR3
TRBV13	once	TRBD1	TRBJ1-6	TGTGCCAGCAGCTTATCCGGGACAGGGGCTTCACCCCTCCACTTT	CASSLSGTGASPLHF
TRBV2	-	-	TRBJ1-1	TGTGCCAGACATGTAATCAGGGAGAACACTGAAGCTTTCTTT	CARHVIRENTEAFF
TRBV4-1	-	-	TRBJ2-7	TGCGCCAGCAGCCAAGGGGGTTCCTACGAGCAGTACTTC	CASSQGGSYEQYF
TRBV19	few	TRBD2	TRBJ2-2	TGTGCCAGTAGCCCGGGACTAGCGGGAGCTTGGGGACGAACGAACACCGGGGAGCTGTTTTTT	CASSPGLAGAWGRTNTGELFF
TRBV5-1	-	TRBD1	TRBJ1-2	TGCGCCAGCAGCTTGGGAGGGACAGGGCAATATGGCTACACCTTC	CASSLGGTGQYGYTF
TRBV5-1	-	-	TRBJ2-7	TGCGCCAGCAGCTTGAGTAATCACGAGCAGTACTTC	CASSLSNHEQYF
TRBV19	few	-	TRBJ1-2	TGTGCCAGTAACACCGACCCAGCTAACTATGGCTACACCTTC	CASNTDPANYGYTF
TRBV18	-	-	TRBJ1-5	TGTGCCAGCTCTACAGGATCAGGAAACCAGCCCCAGCATTTT	CASSTGSGNQPQHF
TRBV12-3/TRBV12-4	-	-	TRBJ2-1	TGTGCCAGCAGTTCCCTAATCAGCAATGAGCAGTTCTTC	CASSSLISNEQFF
TRBV30	-	-	TRBJ1-5	TGTGCCTGGAGTGTAAGACGGCCGACCCACCTTTATAGCAATCAGCCCCAGCATTTT	CAWSVRRPTHLYSNQPQHF
TRBV5-1	-	-	TRBJ2-7	TGCGCCAGCAGCTTGGTAAGTTACGAGCAGTACTTC	CASSLVSYEQYF
TRBV6-5	-	-	TRBJ2-7	TGTGCCAGCAGACGTCCAGAGCCTCCCTACGAGCAGTACTTC	CASRRPEPPYEQYF
TRBV5-1	-	-	TRBJ2-1	TGCGCCAGCAGCTTGGGACAGGCCTACAATGAGCAGTTCTTC	CASSLGQAYNEQFF
TRBV6-1	-	-	TRBJ2-3	TGTGCCAGCAGTGAAGTAGGGGATACGCAGTATTTT	CASSEVGDTQYF
TRBV7-2	-	TRBD2	TRBJ2-1	TGTGCCAGCAGCTTATTTGGGCTAGCGGGAGTTTCGGATGAGCAGTTCTTC	CASSLFGLAGVSDEQFF
TRBV15	-	TRBD2	TRBJ2-2	TGTGCCACCAGCAGGGGACTAGCGAACACCGGGGAGCTGTTTTTT	CATSRGLANTGELFF